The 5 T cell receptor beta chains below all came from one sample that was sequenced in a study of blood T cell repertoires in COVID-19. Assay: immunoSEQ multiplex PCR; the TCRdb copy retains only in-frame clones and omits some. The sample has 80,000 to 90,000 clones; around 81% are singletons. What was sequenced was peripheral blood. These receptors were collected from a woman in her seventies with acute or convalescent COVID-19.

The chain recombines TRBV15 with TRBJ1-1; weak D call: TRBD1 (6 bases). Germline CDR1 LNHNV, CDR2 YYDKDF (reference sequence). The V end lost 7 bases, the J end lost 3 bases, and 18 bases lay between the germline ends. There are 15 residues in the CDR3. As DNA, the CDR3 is TGTGCCACCAACCTGGGGGTAGGGGGAGACACTGAAGCTTTCTTT. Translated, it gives CATNLGVGGDTEAFF.

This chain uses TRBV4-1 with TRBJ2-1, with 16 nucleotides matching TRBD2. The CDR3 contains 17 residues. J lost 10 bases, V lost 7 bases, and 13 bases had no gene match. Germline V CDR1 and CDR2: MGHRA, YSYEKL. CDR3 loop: CASTTTGGLAGGREQFF. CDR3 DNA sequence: TGCGCCAGCACCACCACCGGGGGACTAGCGGGGGGGCGCGAGCAGTTCTTC.

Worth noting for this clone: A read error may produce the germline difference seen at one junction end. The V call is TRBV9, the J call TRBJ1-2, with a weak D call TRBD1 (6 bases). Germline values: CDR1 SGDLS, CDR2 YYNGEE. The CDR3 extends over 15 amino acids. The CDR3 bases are TGTGCCAGCAGTGTAGACTACAGGGTTACAGGGGGCTACACCTTC. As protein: CASSVDYRVTGGYTF.

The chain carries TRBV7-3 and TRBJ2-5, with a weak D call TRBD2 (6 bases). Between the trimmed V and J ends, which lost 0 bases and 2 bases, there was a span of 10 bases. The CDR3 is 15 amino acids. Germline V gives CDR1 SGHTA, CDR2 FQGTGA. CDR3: CASSLTSGRQETQYF. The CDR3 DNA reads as TGTGCCAGCAGCTTAACTTCAGGGAGGCAAGAGACCCAGTACTTC.

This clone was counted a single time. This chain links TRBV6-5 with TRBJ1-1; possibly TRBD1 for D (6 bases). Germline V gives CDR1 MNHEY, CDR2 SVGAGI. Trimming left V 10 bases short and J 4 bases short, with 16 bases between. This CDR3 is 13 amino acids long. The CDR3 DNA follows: TGTGCCACCAACAGGGCGGTGGGCACTGAAGCTTTCTTT. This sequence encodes CATNRAVGTEAFF.